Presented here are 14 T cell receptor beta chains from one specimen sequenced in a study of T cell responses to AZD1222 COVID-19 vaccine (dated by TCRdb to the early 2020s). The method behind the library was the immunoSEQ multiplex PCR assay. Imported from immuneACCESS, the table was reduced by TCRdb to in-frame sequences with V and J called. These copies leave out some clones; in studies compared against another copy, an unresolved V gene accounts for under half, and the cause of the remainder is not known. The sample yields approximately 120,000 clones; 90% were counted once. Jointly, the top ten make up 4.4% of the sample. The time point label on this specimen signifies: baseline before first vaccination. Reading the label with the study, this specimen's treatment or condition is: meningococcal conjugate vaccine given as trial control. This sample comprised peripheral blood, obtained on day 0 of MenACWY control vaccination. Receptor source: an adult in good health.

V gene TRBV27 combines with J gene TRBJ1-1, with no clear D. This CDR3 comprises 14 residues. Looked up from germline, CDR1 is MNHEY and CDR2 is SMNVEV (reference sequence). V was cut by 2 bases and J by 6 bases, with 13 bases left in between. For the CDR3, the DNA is TGTGCCAGCAGTTTAGAACACCGATCCGCTGAAGCTTTCTTT. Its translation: CASSLEHRSAEAFF.

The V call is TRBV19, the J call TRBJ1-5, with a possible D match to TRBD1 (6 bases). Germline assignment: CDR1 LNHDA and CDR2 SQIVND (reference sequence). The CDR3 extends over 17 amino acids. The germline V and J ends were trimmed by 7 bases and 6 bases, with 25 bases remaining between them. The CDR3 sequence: CASKTTGQTVRAQPQHF. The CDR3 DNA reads TGTGCCAGTAAGACTACCGGACAGACGGTCAGGGCTCAGCCCCAGCATTTT.

CDR3 sequence (DNA): TGTGCCAGCAGCTTAGCGGACAGGGGGCTGCTAAGTTATGGCTACACCTTC. As protein: CASSLADRGLLSYGYTF. The J gene is TRBJ1-2, the V gene TRBV7-6; 11 bases are shared with TRBD1. Per the germline V gene, CDR1 is SGHVS and CDR2 is FNYEAQ. This CDR3 is 17 amino acids long. V shed 0 bases, J shed 5 bases, and the junction held 8 bases outside the gene matches. Full variable domain (missing parts from reference TRBV7-6 and TRBJ1-2): GAGVSQSPRYKVTKRGQDVALRCDPISGHVSLYWYRQALGQGPEFLTYFNYEAQQDKSGLPNDRFSAERPEGSISTLTIQRTEQRDSAMYRCASSLADRGLLSYGYTFGSGTRLTVV.

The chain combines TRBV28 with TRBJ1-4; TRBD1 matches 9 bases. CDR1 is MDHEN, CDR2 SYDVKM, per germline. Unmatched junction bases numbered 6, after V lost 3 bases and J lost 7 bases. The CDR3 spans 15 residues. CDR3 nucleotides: TGTGCCAGCAGTTTGGGGACAGGGAGCGGTGAAAAACTGTTTTTT. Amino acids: CASSLGTGSGEKLFF. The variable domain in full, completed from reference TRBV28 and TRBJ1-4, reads DVKVTQSSRYLVKRTGEKVFLECVQDMDHENMFWYRQDPGLGLRLIYFSYDVKMKEKGDIPEGYSVSREKKERFSLILESASTNQTSMYLCASSLGTGSGEKLFFGSGTQLSVL.

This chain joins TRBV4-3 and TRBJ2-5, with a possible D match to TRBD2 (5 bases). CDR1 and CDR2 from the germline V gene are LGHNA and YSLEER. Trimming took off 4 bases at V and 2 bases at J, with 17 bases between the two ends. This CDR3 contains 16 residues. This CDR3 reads CASSPKERGGQETQYF. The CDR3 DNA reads TGCGCCAGCAGCCCAAAAGAACGGGGTGGGCAAGAGACCCAGTACTTC.

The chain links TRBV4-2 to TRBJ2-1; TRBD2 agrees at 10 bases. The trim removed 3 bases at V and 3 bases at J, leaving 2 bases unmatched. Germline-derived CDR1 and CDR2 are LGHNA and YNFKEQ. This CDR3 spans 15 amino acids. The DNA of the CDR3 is TGTGCCAGCAGCCAGATAGCGGGAGGCTACAATGAGCAGTTCTTC. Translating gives CASSQIAGGYNEQFF.

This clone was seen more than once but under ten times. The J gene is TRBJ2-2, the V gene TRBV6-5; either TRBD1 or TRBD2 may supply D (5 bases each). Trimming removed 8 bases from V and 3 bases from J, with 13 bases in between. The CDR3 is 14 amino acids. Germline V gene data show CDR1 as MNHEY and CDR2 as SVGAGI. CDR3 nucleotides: TGTGCCAGCGAAAGGGACGGTGACACCGGGGAGCTGTTTTTT. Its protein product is CASERDGDTGELFF.

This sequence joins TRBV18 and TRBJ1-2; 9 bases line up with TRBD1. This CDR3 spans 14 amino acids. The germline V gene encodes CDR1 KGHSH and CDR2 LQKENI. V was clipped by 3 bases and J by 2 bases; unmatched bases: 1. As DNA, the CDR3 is TGTGCCAGCTCACCCGGGACAGGGAACTATGGCTACACCTTC. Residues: CASSPGTGNYGYTF.

The CDR3: CASSGNRDRAEQYF. The CDR3 region has the DNA TGTGCCAGCAGCGGTAACCGGGACAGGGCCGAGCAGTACTTC. This chain links TRBV7-6 with TRBJ2-7; the match to TRBD1 covers 9 bases. Germline CDR1 and CDR2: SGHVS and FNYEAQ. Trimming cost V 5 bases and J 6 bases; bases outside gene matches: 8. The CDR3 has 14 amino acids.

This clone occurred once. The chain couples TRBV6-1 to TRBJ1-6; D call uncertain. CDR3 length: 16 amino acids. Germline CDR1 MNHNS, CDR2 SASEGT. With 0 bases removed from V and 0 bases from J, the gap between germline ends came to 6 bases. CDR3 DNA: TGTGCCAGCAGTGAAGCGCAGAGCTCCTATAATTCACCCCTCCACTTT. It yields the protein CASSEAQSSYNSPLHF.

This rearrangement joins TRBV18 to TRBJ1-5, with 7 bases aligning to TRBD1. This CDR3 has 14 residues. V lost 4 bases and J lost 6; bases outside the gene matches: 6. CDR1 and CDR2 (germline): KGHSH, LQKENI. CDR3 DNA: TGTGCCAGCTCACGGACAGGCGGGAGTCAGCCCCAGCATTTT. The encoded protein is CASSRTGGSQPQHF. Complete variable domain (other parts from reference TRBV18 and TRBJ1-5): NAGVMQNPRHLVRRRGQEARLRCSPMKGHSHVYWYRQLPEEGLKFMVYLQKENIIDESGMPKERFSAEFPKEGPSILRIQQVVRGDSAAYFCASSRTGGSQPQHFGDGTRLSIL.

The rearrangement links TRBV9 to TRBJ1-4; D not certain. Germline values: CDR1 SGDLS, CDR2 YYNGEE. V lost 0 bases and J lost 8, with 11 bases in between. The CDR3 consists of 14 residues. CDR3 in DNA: TGTGCCAGCAGCGTAGAGGTGGCCGACGAAAAACTGTTTTTT. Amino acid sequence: CASSVEVADEKLFF.

CDR3 in amino acids: CASSYLGEAGGYTF. The CDR3 DNA is TGTGCCAGCAGTTACCTCGGGGAGGCTGGCGGCTACACCTTC. The rearrangement links TRBV6-6 to TRBJ1-2, with D unclear. Trimming pared 2 bases from V and 8 bases from J, leaving 15 bases between. The CDR3 loop spans 14 amino acids. Looked up from germline, CDR1 is MNHNY and CDR2 is SVGAGI (reference sequence).

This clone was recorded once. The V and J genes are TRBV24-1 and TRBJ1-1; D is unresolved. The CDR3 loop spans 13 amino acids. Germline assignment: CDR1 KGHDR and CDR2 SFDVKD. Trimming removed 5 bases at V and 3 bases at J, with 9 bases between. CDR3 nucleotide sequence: TGTGCCACCAGTGGGTTTGACCACACTGAAGCTTTCTTT. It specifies CATSGFDHTEAFF.